The clone carrying this T cell receptor (beta chain) appeared a few times. Its antigen is still unknown. When sampled, the donors appeared nominally healthy, though they likely had unrecorded immune exposures. The PCR employed 60 Vbeta primers together with 13 Jbeta primers. The repertoire was sequenced with immunoSEQ multiplex PCR; TCRdb's copy has only in-frame clones and lacks some. The data contain around 80,000 clones, around a tenth of them singletons. The data are from a study of cytomegalovirus exposure and HLA in healthy donors. Study-wide results and caveats: Donors were assumed by presence/absence analyses to have roughly uniform sequencing depth. A list of 150 or so TCR beta chains associated with cytomegalovirus was given.

V lost 6 bases and J lost 9; bases outside the gene matches: 10. The CDR3 runs to 14 residues. Germline V gene lookup returns CDR1 ENHRY and CDR2 SYGVKD. The specimen was PBMCs. This receptor was identified in a man in his sixties in good health and CMV-seropositive. This chain connects TRBV10-3 to TRBJ1-1; 10 bases are shared with TRBD1. The CDR3 DNA reads as TGTGCCATCAGAGATGGGACAGGGGATGAGAAAGCTTTCTTT. Protein sequence: CAIRDGTGDEKAFF.